This TCR beta chain is from a study of T cell repertoires in cytomegalovirus infection. Across the study: Public signatures in TCR beta pointed to CMV infection and matching HLA type.

Notes on the study in general: Within the response measured ex vivo, HLA-C-restricted CMV-specific TCR beta clonotypes were dominant. Cumulative public TCR beta family frequency identified carriers of CMV plus the relevant HLA.

Ten or more counts support this clonotype. Its matching antigen is unknown. Per the germline V gene, CDR1 is SGHVS and CDR2 is FQNEAQ. The CDR3 extends over 14 amino acids. V lost 3 bases, J lost 3 bases, and 11 bases lay in between. MiXCR was run by TCRdb on the reads, yielding one entry per CDR3 protein. The sample has some 240,000 distinct CDR3 sequences; about 17% are singletons. Sequenced input: CD8+ T cells from PBMCs. This TCR derives from a human donor in good health (CMV status not recorded). Some clones in this sample may be carry-over from other donors' samples. The chain is built from TRBV7-8 and TRBJ2-5, with D unclear. CDR3 nucleotide sequence: TGTGCCAGCAGCTTCCGGGCGTGGGAAGAGACCCAGTACTTC. This translates into CASSFRAWEETQYF. Filled out from reference TRBV7-8 and TRBJ2-5, the complete variable domain reads GAGVSQSPRYKVAKRGQDVALRCDPISGHVSLFWYQQALGQGPEFLTYFQNEAQLDKSGLPSDRFFAERPEGSVSTLKIQRTQQEDSAVYLCASSFRAWEETQYFGPGTRLLVL.